This entry concerns a single TCR beta chain. The target of this receptor is not known. Nothing much larger sits one base from this clone, and base qualities are not available. The data were obtained in a study of OX40 agonist ivuxolimab in advanced cancers. General notes on the study: Ivuxolimab, which targeted the costimulatory receptor OX40 (CD134), was an agonistic, fully human IgG2 monoclonal antibody. Intravenous ivuxolimab was administered to patients every 2 weeks at six dose levels: 0.01, 0.1, 0.3, 1.5, 3 and 10 mg/kg. Prior anti-PD-1, anti-PD-L1 or anti-CTLA-4 therapy was permitted, and approximately 41% of dose-escalation patients had received checkpoint inhibitors. Three dose-escalation patients achieved partial responses, one with hepatocellular carcinoma and two with cutaneous melanoma. The paper reports the monotherapy dose-escalation portion (N of about 54 patients) of the phase I ivuxolimab trial. The dose-escalation cohort was 82.7% male with a mean age of about 54 years, ranging from 23 to 79. Of the approximately 50 dose-escalation patients, hepatocellular carcinoma was present in about 19, melanoma in approximately 15, renal cell carcinoma in 9 and head and neck cancer in 9. The point of sequencing TCRbeta in the periphery was to test whether ivuxolimab changed TCR sequence diversity and drove clonal T-cell expansion.

The trial excluded patients who had a history of autoimmune disease or who were on systemic immunosuppression. Peripheral blood for TCR sequencing was drawn from every dose cohort at baseline, at cycle 4 day 1 and at cycle 7 day 1. Samples came from an open-label, multicenter, first-in-human phase I dose-escalation trial of ivuxolimab. The trial enrolled adults with locally advanced or metastatic head and neck squamous cell, hepatocellular, melanoma or renal cell carcinoma. CD4+ and CD8+ T cells were sorted separately from peripheral blood before TCR sequencing. Genomic DNA was isolated from the sorted cells so that the TCRbeta CDR3 region could be sequenced. TCRbeta CDR3 regions were sequenced using the immunoSEQ Assay. In TCRdb, the immuneACCESS table is reduced to in-frame sequences with V and J assigned. These tables do not hold every clone; where another copy was compared, an unresolved V gene accounts for under half, and the others remain unexplained. This sample is represented by 90,000 or so clones; 80% to 90% of them were singletons. The top ten clonotypes cover under 0.35% of the sample.

The CDR3 runs 14 residues from the cysteine to the phenylalanine. Only the CDR3 DNA is retained, 42 bases long and in frame from the first base. CDR1 and CDR2 were assigned from the germline V gene (reference sequence) as MNHNY and SVGAGI. The V and J ends are trimmed by 1 base and 1 base, leaving 7 bases between them. General study outcomes and caveats: Which antigens the clonally expanded peripheral T cells were specific for was not determined. At doses of 0.1 to 3.0 mg/kg, clonal expansion of both CD4+ and CD8+ T cells in blood was seen between baseline and week 6. In the 0.1-3.0 mg/kg groups, partial responders were among the patients with the lowest normalized peripheral clonal expansion, particularly in CD8+ T cells. Low levels of normalized T-cell clonal expansion were also seen in some patients who did not respond. After ivuxolimab, more expanded clones were found on average in CD8+ T cells than in CD4+ T cells.

The specimen was CD4+ or CD8+ T cells sorted from blood, collected in a trial of the OX40 agonist ivuxolimab. The V gene is TRBV6-6 and the J gene is TRBJ1-2, with the D gene not clear enough to name. The clonotype comes from an adult with an advanced solid tumor such as melanoma, head and neck, liver or kidney cancer. The CDR3: CASSYLRGNYGYTF. The bases are TGTGCCAGCAGTTACTTGCGGGGTAACTATGGCTACACCTTC.